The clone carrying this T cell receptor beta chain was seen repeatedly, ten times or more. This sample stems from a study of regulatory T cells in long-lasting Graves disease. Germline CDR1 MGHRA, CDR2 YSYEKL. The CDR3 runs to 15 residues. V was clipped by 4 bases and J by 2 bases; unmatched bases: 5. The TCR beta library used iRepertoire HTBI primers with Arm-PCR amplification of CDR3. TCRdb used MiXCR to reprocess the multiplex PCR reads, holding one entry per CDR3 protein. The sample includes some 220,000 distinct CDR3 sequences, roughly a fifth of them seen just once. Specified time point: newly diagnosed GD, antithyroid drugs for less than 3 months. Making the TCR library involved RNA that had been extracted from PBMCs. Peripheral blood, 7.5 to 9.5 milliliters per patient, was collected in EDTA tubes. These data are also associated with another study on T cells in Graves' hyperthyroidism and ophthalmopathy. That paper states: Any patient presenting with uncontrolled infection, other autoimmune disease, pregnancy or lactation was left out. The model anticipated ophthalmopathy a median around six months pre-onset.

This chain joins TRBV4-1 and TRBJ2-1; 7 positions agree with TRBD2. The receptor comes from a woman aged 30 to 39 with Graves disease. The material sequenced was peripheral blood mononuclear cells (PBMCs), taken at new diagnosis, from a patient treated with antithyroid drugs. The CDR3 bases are TGCGCCAGCAGCCTAGAACTAGCGACCTACAATGAGCAGTTCTTC. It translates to CASSLELATYNEQFF.